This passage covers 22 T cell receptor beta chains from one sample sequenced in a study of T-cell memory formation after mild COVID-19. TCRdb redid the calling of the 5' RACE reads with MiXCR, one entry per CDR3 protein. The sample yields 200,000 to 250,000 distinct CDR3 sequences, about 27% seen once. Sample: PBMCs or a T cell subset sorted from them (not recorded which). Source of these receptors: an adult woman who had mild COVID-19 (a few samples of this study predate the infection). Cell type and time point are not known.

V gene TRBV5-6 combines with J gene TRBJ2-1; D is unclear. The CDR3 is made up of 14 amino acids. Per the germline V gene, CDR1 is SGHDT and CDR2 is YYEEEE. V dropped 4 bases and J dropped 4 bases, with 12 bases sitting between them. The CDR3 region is CASSPAPEYNEQFF. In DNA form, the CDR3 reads TGTGCCAGCAGCCCGGCGCCAGAATACAATGAGCAGTTCTTC.

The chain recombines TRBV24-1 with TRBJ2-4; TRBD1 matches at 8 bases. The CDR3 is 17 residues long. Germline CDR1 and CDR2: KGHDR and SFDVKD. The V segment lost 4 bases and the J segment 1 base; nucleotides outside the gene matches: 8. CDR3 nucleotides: TGTGCCACCAGTGACCACGGACAGGGTGGCGCCAAAAACATTCAGTACTTC. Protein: CATSDHGQGGAKNIQYF.

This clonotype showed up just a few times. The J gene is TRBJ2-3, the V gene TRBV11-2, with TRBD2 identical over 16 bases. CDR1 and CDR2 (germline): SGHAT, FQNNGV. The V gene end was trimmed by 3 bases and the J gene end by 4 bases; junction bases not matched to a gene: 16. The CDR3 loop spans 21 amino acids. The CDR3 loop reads CASSFPKTGTSGRALADTQYF. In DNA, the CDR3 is TGTGCCAGCAGCTTTCCCAAAACCGGGACTAGCGGGAGGGCCCTCGCAGATACGCAGTATTTT. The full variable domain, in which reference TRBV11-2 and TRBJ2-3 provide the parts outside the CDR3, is EAGVAQSPRYKIIEKRQSVAFWCNPISGHATLYWYQQILGQGPKLLIQFQNNGVVDDSQLPKDRFSAERLKGVDSTLKIQPAKLEDSAVYLCASSFPKTGTSGRALADTQYFGPGTRLTVL.

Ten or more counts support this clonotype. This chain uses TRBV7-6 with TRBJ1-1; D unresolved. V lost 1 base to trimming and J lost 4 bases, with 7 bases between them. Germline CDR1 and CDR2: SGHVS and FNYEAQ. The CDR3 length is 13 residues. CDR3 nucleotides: TGTGCCAGCAGCTTAGTTTTGGCCACTGAAGCTTTCTTT. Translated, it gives CASSLVLATEAFF.

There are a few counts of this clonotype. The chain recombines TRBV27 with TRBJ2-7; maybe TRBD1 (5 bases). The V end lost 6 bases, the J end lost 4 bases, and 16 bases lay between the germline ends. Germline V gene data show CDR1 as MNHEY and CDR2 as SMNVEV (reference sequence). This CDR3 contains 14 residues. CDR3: CASRPTQGFYEQYF. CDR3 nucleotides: TGTGCCAGCAGGCCGACGCAGGGTTTTTACGAGCAGTACTTC.

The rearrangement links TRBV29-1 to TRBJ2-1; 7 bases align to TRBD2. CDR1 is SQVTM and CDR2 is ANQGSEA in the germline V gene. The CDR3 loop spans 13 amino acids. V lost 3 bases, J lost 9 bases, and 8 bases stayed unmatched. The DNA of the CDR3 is TGCAGCGTTGAGGGAGGGAAGGTGAGTGAGCAGTTCTTC. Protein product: CSVEGGKVSEQFF.

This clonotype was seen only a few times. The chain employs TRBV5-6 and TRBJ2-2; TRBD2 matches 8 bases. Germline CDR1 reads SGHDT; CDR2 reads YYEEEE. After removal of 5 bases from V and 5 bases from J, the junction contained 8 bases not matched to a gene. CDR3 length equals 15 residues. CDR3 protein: CASSPGGGLTGELFF. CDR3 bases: TGTGCCAGCAGTCCGGGGGGGGGCCTGACCGGGGAGCTGTTTTTT.

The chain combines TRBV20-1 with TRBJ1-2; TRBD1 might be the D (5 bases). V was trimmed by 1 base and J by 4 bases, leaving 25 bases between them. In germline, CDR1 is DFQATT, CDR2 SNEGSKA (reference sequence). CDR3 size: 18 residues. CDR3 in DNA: TGCAGTGCTAGAGTGGAGTCAGATTCGGGGCCGAACTTCTATGGCTACACCTTC. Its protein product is CSARVESDSGPNFYGYTF.

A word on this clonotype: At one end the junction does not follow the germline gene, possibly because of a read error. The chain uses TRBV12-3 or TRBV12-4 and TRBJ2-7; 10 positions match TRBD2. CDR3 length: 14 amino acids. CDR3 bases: TGTGCCAGCAGCCTAGCGGGAGCGAGCTACGTGCAGTACTTC. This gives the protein CASSLAGASYVQYF.

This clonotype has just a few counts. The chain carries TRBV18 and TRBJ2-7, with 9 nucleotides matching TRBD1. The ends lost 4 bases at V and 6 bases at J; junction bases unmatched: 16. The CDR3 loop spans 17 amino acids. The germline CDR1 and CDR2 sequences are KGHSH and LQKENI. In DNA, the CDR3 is TGTGCCAGCTCACGAGACATAGGACAGGGGATAAGCGGCGAGCAGTACTTC. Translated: CASSRDIGQGISGEQYF.

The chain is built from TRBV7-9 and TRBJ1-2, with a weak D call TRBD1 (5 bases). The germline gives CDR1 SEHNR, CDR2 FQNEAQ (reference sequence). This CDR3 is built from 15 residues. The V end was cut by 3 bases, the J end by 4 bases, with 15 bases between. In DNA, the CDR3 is TGTGCCAGCAGCTTGAAGGGGAAGGCTTTCTATGGCTACACCTTC. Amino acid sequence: CASSLKGKAFYGYTF.

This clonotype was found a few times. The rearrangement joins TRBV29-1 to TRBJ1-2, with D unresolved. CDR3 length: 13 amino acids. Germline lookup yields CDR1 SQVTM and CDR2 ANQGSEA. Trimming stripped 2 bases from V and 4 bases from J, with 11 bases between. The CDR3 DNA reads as TGCAGCGTTGAATCGGGAAGAGTCTATGGCTACACCTTC. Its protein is CSVESGRVYGYTF.

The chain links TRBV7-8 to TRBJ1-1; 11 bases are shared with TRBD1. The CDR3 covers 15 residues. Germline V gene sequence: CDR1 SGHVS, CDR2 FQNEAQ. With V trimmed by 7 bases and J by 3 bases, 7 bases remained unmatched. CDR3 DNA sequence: TGTGCCAGCATTCGGACAGGGGGCCGAGACACTGAAGCTTTCTTT. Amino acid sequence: CASIRTGGRDTEAFF.

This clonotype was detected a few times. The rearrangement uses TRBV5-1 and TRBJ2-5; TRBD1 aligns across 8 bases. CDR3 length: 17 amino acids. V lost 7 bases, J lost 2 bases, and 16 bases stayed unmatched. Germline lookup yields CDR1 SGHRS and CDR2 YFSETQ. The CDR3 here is CASLDGGTGSLQETQYF. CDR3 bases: TGCGCCAGCCTGGACGGCGGGACAGGAAGCCTTCAAGAGACCCAGTACTTC.

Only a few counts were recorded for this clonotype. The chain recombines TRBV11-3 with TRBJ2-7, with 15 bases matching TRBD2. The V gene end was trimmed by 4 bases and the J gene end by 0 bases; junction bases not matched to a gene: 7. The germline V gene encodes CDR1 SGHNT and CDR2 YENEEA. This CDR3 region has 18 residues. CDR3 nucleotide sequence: TGTGCCAGCAGCTCCCTGGGGACTAGCGGGAGGAACTCCTACGAGCAGTACTTC. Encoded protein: CASSSLGTSGRNSYEQYF. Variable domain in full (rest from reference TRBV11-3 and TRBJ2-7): EAGVVQSPRYKIIEKKQPVAFWCNPISGHNTLYWYLQNLGQGPELLIRYENEEAVDDSQLPKDRFSAERLKGVDSTLKIQPAELGDSAVYLCASSSLGTSGRNSYEQYFGPGTRLTVT.

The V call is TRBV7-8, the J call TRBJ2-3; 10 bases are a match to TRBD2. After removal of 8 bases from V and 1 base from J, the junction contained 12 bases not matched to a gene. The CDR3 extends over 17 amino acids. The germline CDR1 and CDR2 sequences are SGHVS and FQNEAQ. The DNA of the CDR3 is TGTGCCAGCTTCCCCGCGGGGACTAGCGCCCGCACAGATACGCAGTATTTT. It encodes CASFPAGTSARTDTQYF.

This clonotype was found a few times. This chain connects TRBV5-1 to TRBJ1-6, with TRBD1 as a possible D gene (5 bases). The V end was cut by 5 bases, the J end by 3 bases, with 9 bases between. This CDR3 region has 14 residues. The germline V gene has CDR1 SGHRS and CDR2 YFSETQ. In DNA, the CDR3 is TGCGCCAGCAGGGGGGACGTCTATAATTCACCCCTCCACTTT. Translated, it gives CASRGDVYNSPLHF.

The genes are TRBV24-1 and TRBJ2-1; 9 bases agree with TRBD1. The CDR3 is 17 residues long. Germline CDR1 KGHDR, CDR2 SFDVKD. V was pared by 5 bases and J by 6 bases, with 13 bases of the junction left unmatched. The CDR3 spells CATSGQSGHRGLNEQFF. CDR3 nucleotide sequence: TGTGCCACCAGTGGCCAATCCGGCCACAGGGGGCTCAATGAGCAGTTCTTC.

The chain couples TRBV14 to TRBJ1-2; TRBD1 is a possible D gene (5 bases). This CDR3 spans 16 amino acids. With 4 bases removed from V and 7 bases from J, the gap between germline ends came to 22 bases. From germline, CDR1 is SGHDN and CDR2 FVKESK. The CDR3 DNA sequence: TGTGCCAGCAGCCCTAGACGGACAACCGGTCCAGGTGGCTACACCTTC. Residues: CASSPRRTTGPGGYTF.

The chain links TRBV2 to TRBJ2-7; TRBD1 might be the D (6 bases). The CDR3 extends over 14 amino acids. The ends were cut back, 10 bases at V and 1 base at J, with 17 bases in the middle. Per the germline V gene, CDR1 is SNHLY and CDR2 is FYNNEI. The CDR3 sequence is CATTGPGTSYEQYF. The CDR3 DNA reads TGTGCCACCACCGGACCGGGGACATCCTACGAGCAGTACTTC.

CDR3 DNA: TGTGCCAGCAGTCCCCAAGCGGGCACCGGGGAGCTGTTTTTT. Its protein is CASSPQAGTGELFF. The chain has TRBV12-3 or TRBV12-4 and TRBJ2-2; D might be TRBD2 (6 bases). The CDR3 spans 14 residues. V gave up 5 bases and J gave up 4 bases, with 11 bases separating them.

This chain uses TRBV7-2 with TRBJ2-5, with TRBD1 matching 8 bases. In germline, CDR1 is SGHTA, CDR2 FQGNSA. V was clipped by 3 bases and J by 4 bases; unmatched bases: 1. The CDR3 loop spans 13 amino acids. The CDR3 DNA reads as TGTGCCAGCAGCTTTGACAGGGGAGAGACCCAGTACTTC. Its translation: CASSFDRGETQYF.